This T cell receptor beta chain was sequenced for a study of cytomegalovirus exposure and HLA in healthy donors. On this clone: Its antigen is unidentified.

PCR used 60 Vbeta primers and 13 Jbeta primers. The repertoire was sequenced with immunoSEQ multiplex PCR; TCRdb's copy has only in-frame clones and lacks some. Of roughly 180,000 clones listed, 80% were seen once; the top ten hold approximately 1.3%. Broader study findings: There were some V segments, including TRBV6-2 and TRBV6-3, excluded as indistinguishable. Earlier analysis looked at TCR beta V segments, and most were productive about 90% or about 30% of the time. HLA alleles were associated with roughly 15,000 TCR beta sequences in a later analysis at 0.05 false discovery rate.

This CDR3 has 14 amino acids. Deletions cut 8 bases from V and 0 bases from J, with 11 bases between. Germline loops: CDR1 LNHDA, CDR2 SQIVND (reference sequence). Sequencing used PBMCs. The clonotype was recovered from a man aged 30 to 45 in good health and CMV-seronegative. The chain is built from TRBV19 and TRBJ1-5; TRBD1 is a possible D gene (5 bases). The CDR3 sequence is CASYDGGSNQPQHF. The CDR3, as DNA: TGTGCCAGTTACGACGGGGGTAGCAATCAGCCCCAGCATTTT.